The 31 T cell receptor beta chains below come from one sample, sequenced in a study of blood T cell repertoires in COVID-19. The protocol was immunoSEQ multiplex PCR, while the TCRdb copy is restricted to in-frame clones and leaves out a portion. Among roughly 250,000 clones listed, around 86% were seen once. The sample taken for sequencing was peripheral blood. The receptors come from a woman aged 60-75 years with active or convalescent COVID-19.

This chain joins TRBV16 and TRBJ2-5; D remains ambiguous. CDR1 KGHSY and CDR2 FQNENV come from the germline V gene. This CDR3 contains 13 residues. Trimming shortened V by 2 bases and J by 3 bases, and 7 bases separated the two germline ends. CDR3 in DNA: TGTGCCAGCAGCCAAGAGAGAAAAGAGACCCAGTACTTC. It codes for CASSQERKETQYF.

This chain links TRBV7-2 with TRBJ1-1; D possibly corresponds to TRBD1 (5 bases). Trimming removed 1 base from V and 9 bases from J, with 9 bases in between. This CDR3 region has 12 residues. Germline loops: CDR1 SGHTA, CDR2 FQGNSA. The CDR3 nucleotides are TGTGCCAGCAGCTTAGGGGGCGCCCAAGCTTTCTTT. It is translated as CASSLGGAQAFF.

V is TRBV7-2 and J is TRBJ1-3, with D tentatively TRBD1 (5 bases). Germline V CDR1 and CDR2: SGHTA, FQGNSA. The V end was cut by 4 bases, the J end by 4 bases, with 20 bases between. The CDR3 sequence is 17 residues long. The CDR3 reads CASSSTPIDRGGNTIYF. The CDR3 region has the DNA TGTGCCAGCAGCTCTACCCCAATCGACAGAGGAGGAAACACCATATATTTT.

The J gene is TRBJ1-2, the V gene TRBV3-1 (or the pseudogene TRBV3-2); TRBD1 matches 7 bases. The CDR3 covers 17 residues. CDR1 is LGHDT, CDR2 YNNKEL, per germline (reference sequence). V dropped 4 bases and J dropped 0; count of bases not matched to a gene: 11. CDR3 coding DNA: TGTGCCAGCAGCCGCCTAGGGGGCGGAGGGGCTAACTATGGCTACACCTTC. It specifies CASSRLGGGGANYGYTF.

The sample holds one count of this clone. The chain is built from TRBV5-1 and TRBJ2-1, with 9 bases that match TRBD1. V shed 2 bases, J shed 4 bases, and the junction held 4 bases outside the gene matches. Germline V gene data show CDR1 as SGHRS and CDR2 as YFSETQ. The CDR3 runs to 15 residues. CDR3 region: CASSFTGTGYNEQFF. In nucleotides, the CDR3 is TGCGCCAGCAGCTTTACCGGGACAGGGTACAATGAGCAGTTCTTC. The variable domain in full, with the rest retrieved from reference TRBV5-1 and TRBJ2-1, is KAGVTQTPRYLIKTRGQQVTLSCSPISGHRSVSWYQQTPGQGLQFLFEYFSETQRNKGNFPGRFSGRQFSNSRSEMNVSTLELGDSALYLCASSFTGTGYNEQFFGPGTRLTVL.

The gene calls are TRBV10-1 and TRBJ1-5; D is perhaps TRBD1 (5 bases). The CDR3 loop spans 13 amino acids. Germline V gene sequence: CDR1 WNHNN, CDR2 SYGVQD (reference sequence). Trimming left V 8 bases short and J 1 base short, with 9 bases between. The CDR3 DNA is TGCGCCAGCTCGCAGGGAAGCAATCAGCCCCAGCATTTT. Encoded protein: CASSQGSNQPQHF.

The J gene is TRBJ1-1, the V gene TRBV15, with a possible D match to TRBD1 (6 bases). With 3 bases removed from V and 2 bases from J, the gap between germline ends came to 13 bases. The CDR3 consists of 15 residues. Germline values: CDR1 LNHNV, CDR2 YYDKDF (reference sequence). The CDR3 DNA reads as TGTGCCACCAGCAGCCTGTCCAGGGGCAACACTGAAGCTTTCTTT. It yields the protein CATSSLSRGNTEAFF. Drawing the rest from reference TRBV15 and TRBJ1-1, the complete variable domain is DAMVIQNPRYQVTQFGKPVTLSCSQTLNHNVMYWYQQKSSQAPKLLFHYYDKDFNNEADTPDNFQSRRPNTSFCFLDIRSPGLGDTAMYLCATSSLSRGNTEAFFGQGTRLTVV.

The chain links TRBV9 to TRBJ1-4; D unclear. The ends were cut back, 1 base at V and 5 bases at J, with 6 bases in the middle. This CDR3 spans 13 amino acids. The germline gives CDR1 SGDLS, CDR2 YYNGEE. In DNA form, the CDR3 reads TGTGCCAGCAGCGTATCCCCAAATGAAAAACTGTTTTTT. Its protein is CASSVSPNEKLFF.

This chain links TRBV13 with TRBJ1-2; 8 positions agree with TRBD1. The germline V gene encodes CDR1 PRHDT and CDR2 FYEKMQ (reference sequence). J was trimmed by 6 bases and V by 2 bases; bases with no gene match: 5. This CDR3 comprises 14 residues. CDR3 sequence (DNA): TGTGCCAGCAGCTTATTAATGACAGGGGATGGCTACACCTTC. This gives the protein CASSLLMTGDGYTF.

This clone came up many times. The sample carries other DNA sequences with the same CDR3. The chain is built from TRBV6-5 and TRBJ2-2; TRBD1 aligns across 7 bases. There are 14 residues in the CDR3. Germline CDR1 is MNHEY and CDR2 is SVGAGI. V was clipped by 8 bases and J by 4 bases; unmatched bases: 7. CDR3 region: CASARGHGTGELFF. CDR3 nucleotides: TGTGCCAGCGCTAGGGGGCATGGCACCGGGGAGCTGTTTTTT.

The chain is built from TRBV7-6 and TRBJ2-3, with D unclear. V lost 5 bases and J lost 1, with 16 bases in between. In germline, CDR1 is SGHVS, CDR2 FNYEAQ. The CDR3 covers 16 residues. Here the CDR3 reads CASSAGLSRGTDTQYF. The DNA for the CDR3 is TGTGCCAGCAGCGCTGGTCTTTCTCGGGGCACAGATACGCAGTATTTT. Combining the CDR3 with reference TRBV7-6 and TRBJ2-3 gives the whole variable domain GAGVSQSPRYKVTKRGQDVALRCDPISGHVSLYWYRQALGQGPEFLTYFNYEAQQDKSGLPNDRFSAERPEGSISTLTIQRTEQRDSAMYRCASSAGLSRGTDTQYFGPGTRLTVL.

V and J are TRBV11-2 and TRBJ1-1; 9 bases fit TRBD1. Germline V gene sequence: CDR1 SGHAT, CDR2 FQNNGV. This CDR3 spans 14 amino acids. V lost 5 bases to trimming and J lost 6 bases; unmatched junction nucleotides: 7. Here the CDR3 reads CASSQTDRGAEAFF. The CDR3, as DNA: TGTGCCAGCAGCCAGACCGACAGGGGGGCTGAAGCTTTCTTT.

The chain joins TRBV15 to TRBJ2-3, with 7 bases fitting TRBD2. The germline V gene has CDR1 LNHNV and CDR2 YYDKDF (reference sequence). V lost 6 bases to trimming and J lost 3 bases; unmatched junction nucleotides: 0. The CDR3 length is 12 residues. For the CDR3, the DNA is TGTGCCACCAGGGGGGGGACAGATACGCAGTATTTT. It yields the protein CATRGGTDTQYF.

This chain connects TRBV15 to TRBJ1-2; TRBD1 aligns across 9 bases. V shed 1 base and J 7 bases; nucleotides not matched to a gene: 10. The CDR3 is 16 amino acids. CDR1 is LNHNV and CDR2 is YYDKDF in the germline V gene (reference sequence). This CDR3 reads CATSRGGIQGAGGYTF. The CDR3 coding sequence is TGTGCCACCAGCAGAGGAGGCATACAGGGGGCAGGTGGCTACACCTTC. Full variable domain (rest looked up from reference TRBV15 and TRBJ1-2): DAMVIQNPRYQVTQFGKPVTLSCSQTLNHNVMYWYQQKSSQAPKLLFHYYDKDFNNEADTPDNFQSRRPNTSFCFLDIRSPGLGDTAMYLCATSRGGIQGAGGYTFGSGTRLTVV.

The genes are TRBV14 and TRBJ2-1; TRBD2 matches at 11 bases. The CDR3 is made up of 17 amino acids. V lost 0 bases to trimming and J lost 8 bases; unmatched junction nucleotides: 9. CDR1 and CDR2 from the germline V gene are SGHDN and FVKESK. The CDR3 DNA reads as TGTGCCAGCAGCCAAGAGTCGTCGGGACTAGCGGTATATGAGCAGTTCTTC. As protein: CASSQESSGLAVYEQFF.

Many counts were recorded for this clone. The CDR3: CSASSPSRGTEAFF. The CDR3 bases are TGCAGTGCTAGTTCGCCATCCCGGGGCACTGAAGCTTTCTTT. The J gene is TRBJ1-1, the V gene TRBV20-1; D unresolved. Germline V gene data show CDR1 as DFQATT and CDR2 as SNEGSKA (reference sequence). V was shortened by 3 bases and J by 4 bases, with 15 bases between the two germline ends. The CDR3 covers 14 residues.

DNA for the CDR3: TGTGCCAGCAGCGTAGGGGACAGGGGTGGAGGAACTAATGAAAAACTGTTTTTT. This translates into CASSVGDRGGGTNEKLFF. This chain joins TRBV9 and TRBJ1-4, with 10 bases that match TRBD1. J lost 1 base, V lost 0 bases, and 6 bases had no gene match. CDR1 is SGDLS and CDR2 is YYNGEE in the germline V gene. CDR3 length: 18 amino acids.

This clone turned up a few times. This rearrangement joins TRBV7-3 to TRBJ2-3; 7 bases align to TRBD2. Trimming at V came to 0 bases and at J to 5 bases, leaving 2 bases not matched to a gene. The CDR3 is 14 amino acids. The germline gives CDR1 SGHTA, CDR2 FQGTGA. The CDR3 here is CASSLTAGKDTQYF. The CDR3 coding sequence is TGTGCCAGCAGCTTAACAGCGGGGAAAGATACGCAGTATTTT.

The CDR3: CASSHSGGRRDTQYF. The CDR3 nucleotides are TGTGCCAGCAGCCACTCGGGGGGGCGGCGGGATACGCAGTATTTT. The genes are TRBV7-3 and TRBJ2-3, with 8 bases aligning to TRBD2. This CDR3 is built from 15 residues. CDR1 SGHTA and CDR2 FQGTGA come from the germline V gene. J lost 6 bases, V lost 5 bases, and 10 bases had no gene match.

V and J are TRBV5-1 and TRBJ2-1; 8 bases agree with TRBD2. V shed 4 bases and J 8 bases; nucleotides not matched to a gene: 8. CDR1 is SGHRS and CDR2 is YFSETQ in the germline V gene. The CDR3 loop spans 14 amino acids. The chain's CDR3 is CASSQGLAKDEQFF. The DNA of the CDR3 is TGCGCCAGCAGCCAAGGACTAGCCAAAGATGAGCAGTTCTTC.

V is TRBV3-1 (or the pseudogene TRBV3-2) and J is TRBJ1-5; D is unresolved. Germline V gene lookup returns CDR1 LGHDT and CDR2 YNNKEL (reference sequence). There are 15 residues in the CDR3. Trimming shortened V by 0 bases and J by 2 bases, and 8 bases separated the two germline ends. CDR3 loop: CASSQDARGNQPQHF. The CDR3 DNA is TGTGCCAGCAGCCAAGACGCGCGAGGCAATCAGCCCCAGCATTTT.

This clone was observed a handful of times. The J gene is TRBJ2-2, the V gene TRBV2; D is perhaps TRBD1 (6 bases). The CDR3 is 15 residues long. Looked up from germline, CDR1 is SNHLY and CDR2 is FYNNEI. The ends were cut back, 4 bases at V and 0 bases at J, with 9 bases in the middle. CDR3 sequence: CASSAGTTNTGELFF. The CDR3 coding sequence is TGTGCCAGCAGTGCCGGGACAACGAACACCGGGGAGCTGTTTTTT.

The CDR3 loop reads CASSLDRGPTGELFF. DNA for the CDR3: TGTGCCAGCAGCTTAGACAGGGGGCCTACCGGGGAGCTGTTTTTT. V gene TRBV7-6 combines with J gene TRBJ2-2; 9 bases fit TRBD1. CDR1 and CDR2 (germline): SGHVS, FNYEAQ. J lost 5 bases, V lost 1 base, and 2 bases had no gene match. This CDR3 contains 15 residues.

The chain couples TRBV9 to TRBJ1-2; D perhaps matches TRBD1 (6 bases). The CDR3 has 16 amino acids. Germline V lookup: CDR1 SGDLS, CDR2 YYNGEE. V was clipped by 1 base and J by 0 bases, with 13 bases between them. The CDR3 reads CASSVQGWTPNYGYTF. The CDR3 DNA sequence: TGTGCCAGCAGCGTACAGGGGTGGACTCCTAACTATGGCTACACCTTC.

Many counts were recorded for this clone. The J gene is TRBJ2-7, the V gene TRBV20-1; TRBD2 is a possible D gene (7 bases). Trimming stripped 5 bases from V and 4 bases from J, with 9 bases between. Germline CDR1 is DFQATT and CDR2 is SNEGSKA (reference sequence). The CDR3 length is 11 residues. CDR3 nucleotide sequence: TGCAGTGCTGAGGGGGGGTACGAGCAGTACTTC. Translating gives CSAEGGYEQYF.

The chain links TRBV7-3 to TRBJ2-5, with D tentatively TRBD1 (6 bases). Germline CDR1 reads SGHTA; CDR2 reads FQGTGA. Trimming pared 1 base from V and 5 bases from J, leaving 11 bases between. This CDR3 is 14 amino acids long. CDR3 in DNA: TGTGCCAGCAGCTTAAGTGGGGGCGTTGAGACCCAGTACTTC. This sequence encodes CASSLSGGVETQYF. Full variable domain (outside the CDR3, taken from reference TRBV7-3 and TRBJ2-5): GAGVSQTPSNKVTEKGKYVELRCDPISGHTALYWYRQSLGQGPEFLIYFQGTGAADDSGLPNDRFFAVRPEGSVSTLKIQRTERGDSAVYLCASSLSGGVETQYFGPGTRLLVL.

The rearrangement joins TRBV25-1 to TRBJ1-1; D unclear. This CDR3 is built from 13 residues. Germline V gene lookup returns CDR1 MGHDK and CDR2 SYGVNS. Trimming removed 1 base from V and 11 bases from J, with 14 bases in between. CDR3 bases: TGTGCCAGCAGTGAATTATGGAGGGAGCCGGCTTTCTTT. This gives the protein CASSELWREPAFF.

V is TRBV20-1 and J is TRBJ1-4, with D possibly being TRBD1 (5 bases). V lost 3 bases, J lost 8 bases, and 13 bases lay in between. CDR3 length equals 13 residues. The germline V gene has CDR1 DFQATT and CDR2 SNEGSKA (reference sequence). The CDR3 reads CSASHGPGEKLFF. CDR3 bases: TGCAGTGCTAGTCACGGGCCAGGGGAAAAACTGTTTTTT.

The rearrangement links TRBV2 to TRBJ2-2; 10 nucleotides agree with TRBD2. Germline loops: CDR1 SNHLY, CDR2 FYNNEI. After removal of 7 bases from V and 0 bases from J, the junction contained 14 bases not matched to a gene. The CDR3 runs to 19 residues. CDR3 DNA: TGTGCCAGCACTTCGACAGGGTTTAGCGGGGGGTCGAACACCGGGGAGCTGTTTTTT. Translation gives CASTSTGFSGGSNTGELFF.

CDR3 protein: CASSLTRTVHNEQFF. The CDR3 bases are TGTGCCAGCAGCTTAACTCGGACAGTCCACAATGAGCAGTTCTTC. The genes are TRBV7-3 and TRBJ2-1; D might be TRBD1 (6 bases). From germline, CDR1 is SGHTA and CDR2 FQGTGA. V lost 0 bases and J lost 5, with 11 bases in between. The CDR3 has 15 residues.

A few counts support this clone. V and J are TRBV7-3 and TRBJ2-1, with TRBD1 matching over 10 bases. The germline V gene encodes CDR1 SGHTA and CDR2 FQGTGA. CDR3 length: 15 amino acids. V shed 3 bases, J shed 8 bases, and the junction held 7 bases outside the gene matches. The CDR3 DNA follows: TGTGCCAGCAGCTTGCGCCCCGGGACAGGGGATGAGCAGTTCTTC. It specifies CASSLRPGTGDEQFF.